These 14 T cell receptor beta chains share one sample of origin, sequenced in a study of cytomegalovirus exposure and HLA in healthy donors. With 60 Vbeta and 13 Jbeta primers, the PCR was carried out. Profiling relied on immunoSEQ multiplex PCR, and the TCRdb table lists in-frame clones only, not all of them. The data hold 90,000 to 140,000 clones, with roughly 80% observed a single time. What was sequenced was PBMCs. The receptor set was obtained from a man aged 25-40 years in good health and CMV-seropositive.

V and J are TRBV28 and TRBJ1-1, with a possible D match to TRBD1 (5 bases). V shed 4 bases and J shed 6 bases, with 15 bases lying between them. The CDR3 sequence is 14 residues long. The V gene's germline CDR1 is MDHEN and CDR2 SYDVKM. The CDR3 reads CASSSTRVNAEAFF. Written as DNA, the CDR3 is TGTGCCAGCAGTTCAACCAGGGTTAATGCTGAAGCTTTCTTT.

V usage is TRBV5-1 and J usage is TRBJ2-7; TRBD1 matches 8 bases. The CDR3 is 16 amino acids. Germline CDR1 and CDR2: SGHRS and YFSETQ. The junction had 5 bases not matched to a gene; V was cut back by 0 bases and J by 0 bases. The CDR3 DNA reads as TGCGCCAGCAGCTTGGGGCCCCAGGGGGCCTCCTACGAGCAGTACTTC. This translates into CASSLGPQGASYEQYF.

The V call is TRBV2, the J call TRBJ2-5; possibly TRBD1 for D (8 bases). V gave up 2 bases and J gave up 5 bases, with 15 bases separating them. This CDR3 is 15 amino acids long. Germline V lookup: CDR1 SNHLY, CDR2 FYNNEI. CDR3 coding DNA: TGTGCCAGCAGTGAACTGACAGGGGAGGGTGAGACCCAGTACTTC. Translating it yields CASSELTGEGETQYF.

V usage is TRBV5-4 and J usage is TRBJ2-5; TRBD2 agrees at 11 bases. This CDR3 comprises 16 residues. CDR1 and CDR2 (germline): SGHNT, YYREEE (reference sequence). The V segment lost 0 bases and the J segment 3 bases; nucleotides outside the gene matches: 4. The CDR3 nucleotides are TGTGCCAGCAGCTTGGGGCTAGCGGGGGGTGAAGAGACCCAGTACTTC. Translating it yields CASSLGLAGGEETQYF.

Only one count was recorded for this clone. This rearrangement joins TRBV25-1 to TRBJ1-5; D remains unclear. The germline V gene has CDR1 MGHDK and CDR2 SYGVNS. This CDR3 is built from 16 residues. Trimming took 3 bases from V and 1 from J, leaving 13 bases between them. The CDR3 spells CASSDASGESNQPQHF. CDR3 sequence (DNA): TGTGCCAGCAGTGACGCTTCCGGGGAGAGCAATCAGCCCCAGCATTTT. Based on the CDR3 plus reference TRBV25-1 and TRBJ1-5, the full variable domain is EADIYQTPRYLVIGTGKKITLECSQTMGHDKMYWYQQDPGMELHLIHYSYGVNSTEKGDLSSESTVSRIRTEHFPLTLESARPSHTSQYLCASSDASGESNQPQHFGDGTRLSIL.

This rearrangement joins TRBV4-1 to TRBJ2-7; 11 bases are shared with TRBD1. V lost 3 bases, J lost 6 bases, and 7 bases stayed unmatched. Germline CDR1 reads MGHRA; CDR2 reads YSYEKL. There are 15 residues in the CDR3. DNA for the CDR3: TGCGCCAGCAGCCATGGACAGGGGGCCGGGTCCGAGCAGTACTTC. Its protein product is CASSHGQGAGSEQYF.

The chain employs TRBV2 and TRBJ2-1; tentative D call: TRBD1 (6 bases). From germline, CDR1 is SNHLY and CDR2 FYNNEI. Trimming shortened V by 5 bases and J by 14 bases, and 19 bases separated the two germline ends. CDR3 size: 13 residues. CDR3 amino acids: CASSQGSGQWEFF. In nucleotides, the CDR3 is TGTGCCAGCAGTCAGGGGTCCGGACAGTGGGAGTTCTTC.

This chain uses TRBV10-2 with TRBJ1-1; 9 nucleotides agree with TRBD1. CDR3 length equals 14 residues. The germline CDR1 and CDR2 sequences are WSHSY and SAAADI. V trimming: 0 bases; J trimming: 8 bases; junction bases outside the gene matches: 4. CDR3 sequence (DNA): TGCGCCAGCAGTGAGTCGGAGACAGGGGGAGAAGCTTTCTTT. Translated, it gives CASSESETGGEAFF.

This chain uses TRBV7-2 with TRBJ1-2; D uncertain. The CDR3 runs to 15 residues. Germline V lookup: CDR1 SGHTA, CDR2 FQGNSA. The ends were cut back, 1 base at V and 0 bases at J, with 9 bases in the middle. The CDR3 protein is CASSLEAVSNYGYTF. CDR3 coding DNA: TGTGCCAGCAGCTTAGAAGCCGTATCTAACTATGGCTACACCTTC.

This clone was seen a handful of times. This sequence joins TRBV5-8 and TRBJ2-7; 8 positions match TRBD1. Germline CDR1 reads SGHTS; CDR2 reads YDEGEE. The CDR3 has 15 amino acids. The ends lost 4 bases at V and 5 bases at J; junction bases unmatched: 11. The CDR3 here is CASSRQGASSDEQYF. In DNA, the CDR3 is TGTGCCAGCAGCCGGCAGGGGGCGAGTTCAGACGAGCAGTACTTC. The entire variable domain, with the rest obtained from reference TRBV5-8 and TRBJ2-7, is as follows: EAGVTQSPTHLIKTRGQQATLRCSPISGHTSVYWYQQALGLGLQFLLWYDEGEERNRGNFPPRFSGRQFPNYSSELNVNALELEDSALYLCASSRQGASSDEQYFGPGTRLTVT.

This clone was counted a single time. The chain carries TRBV19 and TRBJ2-5, with D possibly matching TRBD2 (6 bases). The DNA matches TRBJ2-7 better at its end, which makes the J call doubtful. The CDR3 sequence is 16 residues long. CDR1 and CDR2 from the germline V gene are LNHDA and SQIVND (reference sequence). The CDR3 is CASSIAGGGAFYEQYF. In DNA form, the CDR3 reads TGTGCCAGTAGTATAGCTGGGGGAGGAGCCTTCTACGAGCAGTACTTC.

The table lists this clone with a few counts. V gene TRBV13 combines with J gene TRBJ2-2; 8 bases are shared with TRBD2. The CDR3 runs 18 residues. CDR1 PRHDT and CDR2 FYEKMQ come from the germline V gene (reference sequence). The V segment lost 6 bases and the J segment 5 bases; nucleotides outside the gene matches: 17. The CDR3 protein is CASRGDGGALRETGELFF. As DNA, the CDR3 is TGTGCCAGCAGGGGTGACGGGGGGGCCTTACGGGAGACCGGGGAGCTGTTTTTT.

The V and J genes are TRBV7-2 and TRBJ2-7; D gene unclear. From germline, CDR1 is SGHTA and CDR2 FQGNSA. This CDR3 has 12 residues. The V and J ends lost 4 bases and 5 bases respectively, with 9 bases between them. The CDR3, as DNA: TGTGCCAGCAGCTCCCAAGAGGACGAGCAGTACTTC. This translates into CASSSQEDEQYF.

This clone was recorded a few times. The chain couples TRBV29-1 to TRBJ1-1, with TRBD1 matching 7 bases. V shed 5 bases, J shed 2 bases, and the junction held 5 bases outside the gene matches. Germline V gives CDR1 SQVTM, CDR2 ANQGSEA. The CDR3 sequence is 13 residues long. CDR3 in DNA: TGCAGCGTTTACCGGGACAGTAACACTGAAGCTTTCTTT. This encodes CSVYRDSNTEAFF.